One sample yielded the 23 T cell receptor beta chains listed below, sequenced in a study of cytomegalovirus exposure and HLA in healthy donors. The study ran its PCR with 60 Vbeta and 13 Jbeta primers. The data were produced by immunoSEQ multiplex PCR, yet TCRdb's version contains in-frame clones alone and is incomplete. Of about 130,000 clones in the sample, about 78% were seen once. Material: PBMCs. All receptors derive from a female donor in good health and CMV-seronegative.

This chain links TRBV6-6 with TRBJ1-5, with 8 bases that match TRBD1. V dropped 6 bases and J dropped 3; count of bases not matched to a gene: 10. Germline CDR1 and CDR2: MNHNY and SVGAGI (reference sequence). CDR3 length: 16 residues. The CDR3 nucleotides read TGTGCCAGCAGCCCGTCGGCAGGGGGCTACAATCAGCCCCAGCATTTT. Its protein is CASSPSAGGYNQPQHF.

V usage is TRBV5-5 and J usage is TRBJ2-1, with D uncertain. Trimming cost V 0 bases and J 4 bases, with 8 bases left between them. Germline-derived CDR1 and CDR2 are SGHKS and YYEKEE (reference sequence). The length of the CDR3 is 14 residues. The CDR3: CASSLAYQYNEQFF. CDR3 in DNA: TGTGCCAGCAGCTTGGCTTATCAGTACAATGAGCAGTTCTTC.

The chain is built from TRBV28 and TRBJ2-7; 7 bases agree with TRBD1. The germline V gene encodes CDR1 MDHEN and CDR2 SYDVKM. This CDR3 spans 14 amino acids. Unmatched junction bases numbered 5, after V lost 6 bases and J lost 0 bases. The CDR3 loop reads CASSGGQDSYEQYF. CDR3 nucleotide sequence: TGTGCCAGCAGCGGCGGACAGGACTCCTACGAGCAGTACTTC.

V is TRBV7-6 and J is TRBJ2-7; TRBD1 agrees at 9 bases. The CDR3 spans 13 residues. CDR1 is SGHVS and CDR2 is FNYEAQ in the germline V gene. Germline trimming cut 5 bases from V and 6 bases from J; bases unmatched to any gene: 5. In DNA form, the CDR3 reads TGTGCCAGCAGCCTGGGACAGGGATTCGAGCAGTACTTC. This sequence encodes CASSLGQGFEQYF.

The J gene is TRBJ2-1, the V gene TRBV19; 9 bases are a match to TRBD2. The V gene end was trimmed by 5 bases and the J gene end by 6 bases; junction bases not matched to a gene: 5. This CDR3 region has 14 residues. CDR1 LNHDA and CDR2 SQIVND come from the germline V gene (reference sequence). The CDR3 loop reads CASSPSGASNEQFF. The CDR3 bases are TGTGCCAGTAGTCCTAGCGGGGCCTCCAATGAGCAGTTCTTC. The full variable domain, completed using reference TRBV19 and TRBJ2-1, is DGGITQSPKYLFRKEGQNVTLSCEQNLNHDAMYWYRQDPGQGLRLIYYSQIVNDFQKGDIAEGYSVSREKKESFPLTVTSAQKNPTAFYLCASSPSGASNEQFFGPGTRLTVL.

This rearrangement joins TRBV27 to TRBJ2-7; D gene ambiguous. There are 14 residues in the CDR3. Looked up from germline, CDR1 is MNHEY and CDR2 is SMNVEV (reference sequence). Trimming took 6 bases from V and 6 from J, leaving 18 bases between them. Here the CDR3 DNA reads TGTGCCAGCAGACTGGTCCAAGGCGGCGTCGAGCAGTACTTC. This sequence encodes CASRLVQGGVEQYF.

The V call is TRBV29-1, the J call TRBJ1-1, with 7 bases fitting TRBD1. V lost 6 bases and J lost 3; bases outside the gene matches: 7. CDR3 size: 13 residues. Germline assignment: CDR1 SQVTM and CDR2 ANQGSEA. The CDR3 nucleotides are TGCAGCGTGGGAGACAGGGAGGACACTGAAGCTTTCTTT. It is translated as CSVGDREDTEAFF.

This sequence joins TRBV27 and TRBJ2-1; TRBD1 matches 9 bases. CDR1 is MNHEY, CDR2 SMNVEV, per germline (reference sequence). V lost 2 bases to trimming and J lost 9 bases; unmatched junction nucleotides: 8. The CDR3 spans 15 residues. As DNA, the CDR3 is TGTGCCAGCAGTTTAACAGGGGGCGCCGGGGGTGAGCAGTTCTTC. Its translation is CASSLTGGAGGEQFF.

This chain joins TRBV29-1 and TRBJ2-3; 7 bases line up with TRBD2. In germline, CDR1 is SQVTM, CDR2 ANQGSEA. The CDR3 sequence is 14 residues long. V dropped 6 bases and J dropped 4; count of bases not matched to a gene: 10. CDR3 protein: CSVGGGGSADTQYF. The CDR3, as DNA: TGCAGCGTGGGGGGGGGAGGGAGTGCAGATACGCAGTATTTT.

The chain employs TRBV15 and TRBJ1-5; D is undetermined. The CDR3 is 15 residues long. Germline loops: CDR1 LNHNV, CDR2 YYDKDF (reference sequence). Trimming cost V 0 bases and J 0 bases, with 6 bases left between them. The CDR3 loop reads CATSRDGDSNQPQHF. CDR3 sequence (DNA): TGTGCCACCAGCAGAGACGGAGATAGCAATCAGCCCCAGCATTTT.

The chain couples TRBV7-2 to TRBJ2-1, with 9 bases identical to TRBD2. Per germline, CDR1 SGHTA and CDR2 FQGNSA. This CDR3 comprises 16 residues. J was trimmed by 4 bases and V by 0 bases; bases with no gene match: 4. The CDR3 DNA reads as TGTGCCAGCAGCTTAGCTGCAGCGGGAGGTTACAATGAGCAGTTCTTC. As protein: CASSLAAAGGYNEQFF. The full variable domain, completed using reference TRBV7-2 and TRBJ2-1, is GAGVSQSPSNKVTEKGKDVELRCDPISGHTALYWYRQSLGQGLEFLIYFQGNSAPDKSGLPSDRFSAERTGGSVSTLTIQRTQQEDSAVYLCASSLAAAGGYNEQFFGPGTRLTVL.

The sample holds a few counts of this clone. This chain connects TRBV9 to TRBJ2-7; no definite D call. The germline V gene encodes CDR1 SGDLS and CDR2 YYNGEE. Trimming left V 1 base short and J 6 bases short, with 17 bases between. The CDR3 length is 15 residues. This CDR3 is CASSVSPQNYVEQYF. CDR3 nucleotide sequence: TGTGCCAGCAGCGTATCCCCGCAGAACTACGTCGAGCAGTACTTC.

The V gene is TRBV7-9, the J gene TRBJ1-2; 11 nucleotides agree with TRBD1. From germline, CDR1 is SEHNR and CDR2 FQNEAQ (reference sequence). V was clipped by 1 base and J by 4 bases; unmatched bases: 2. The CDR3 length is 15 residues. The CDR3 region is CASSLGTGGPYGYTF. CDR3 nucleotides: TGTGCCAGCAGCTTAGGGACAGGGGGCCCCTATGGCTACACCTTC. Based on the CDR3 plus reference TRBV7-9 and TRBJ1-2, the full variable domain is DTGVSQNPRHKITKRGQNVTFRCDPISEHNRLYWYRQTLGQGPEFLTYFQNEAQLEKSRLLSDRFSAERPKGSFSTLEIQRTEQGDSAMYLCASSLGTGGPYGYTFGSGTRLTVV.

This chain joins TRBV19 and TRBJ1-5, with TRBD1 as a possible D gene (5 bases). Germline values: CDR1 LNHDA, CDR2 SQIVND (reference sequence). V lost 7 bases, J lost 5 bases, and 12 bases lay in between. The CDR3 length is 13 residues. CDR3 nucleotide sequence: TGTGCCAGTATGAGGACAAGGGATCAGCCCCAGCATTTT. Its protein is CASMRTRDQPQHF.

As to this clone: The junction does not match germline at one end; this may be a read error. The sample has other DNA sequences that encode this CDR3 too. The chain couples TRBV7-9 to TRBJ2-3, with a weak D call TRBD2 (6 bases). CDR3 size: 13 residues. Germline V gene lookup returns CDR1 SEHNR and CDR2 FQNEAQ (reference sequence). The CDR3 is CASGGGAVDTQYF. For the CDR3, the DNA is TGCGCCTCCGGGGGAGGAGCGGTGGATACGCAGTATTTT.

The chain carries TRBV2 and TRBJ2-7; D call uncertain. Germline-derived CDR1 and CDR2 are SNHLY and FYNNEI. The length of the CDR3 is 14 residues. V lost 0 bases, J lost 5 bases, and 11 bases lay in between. This CDR3 reads CASSEAASLHEQYF. The DNA for the CDR3 is TGTGCCAGCAGTGAAGCGGCTAGTCTCCACGAGCAGTACTTC.

The V and J genes are TRBV28 and TRBJ1-3, with unresolved D. Germline V lookup: CDR1 MDHEN, CDR2 SYDVKM. The CDR3 totals 16 residues. V dropped 0 bases and J dropped 3 bases, with 12 bases sitting between them. The CDR3 protein is CASSLWGAQGGNTIYF. The CDR3 DNA sequence: TGTGCCAGCAGTTTATGGGGAGCCCAAGGTGGAAACACCATATATTTT.

The V call is TRBV28, the J call TRBJ2-5, with 10 bases lining up with TRBD2. The CDR3 loop spans 17 amino acids. Germline V lookup: CDR1 MDHEN, CDR2 SYDVKM. V lost 3 bases, J lost 2 bases, and 9 bases stayed unmatched. As DNA, the CDR3 is TGTGCCAGCAGTTTCCTAGCGGGAGAAGGTAATCAAGAGACCCAGTACTTC. As protein: CASSFLAGEGNQETQYF.

This clone was seen a few times. This chain joins TRBV4-2 and TRBJ2-2; a weak D match, TRBD1 (6 bases). CDR1 and CDR2 from the germline V gene are LGHNA and YNFKEQ. This CDR3 spans 13 amino acids. V shed 4 bases and J shed 5 bases, with 8 bases lying between them. The CDR3, as DNA: TGTGCCAGCAGCCCTACAGGGACCGGGGAGCTGTTTTTT. It translates to CASSPTGTGELFF.

V gene TRBV7-2 combines with J gene TRBJ2-5; the D gene is possibly TRBD1 (6 bases). Trimming took off 5 bases at V and 3 bases at J, with 16 bases between the two ends. The germline gives CDR1 SGHTA, CDR2 FQGNSA. The CDR3 sequence is 15 residues long. The DNA of the CDR3 is TGTGCCAGCAGCCGCTTACTACAGGGTAAAGAGACCCAGTACTTC. Residues: CASSRLLQGKETQYF.

The genes are TRBV5-1 and TRBJ1-5; a possible D gene is TRBD1 (6 bases). The V end was cut by 4 bases, the J end by 4 bases, with 15 bases between. The length of the CDR3 is 15 residues. CDR1 and CDR2 from the germline V gene are SGHRS and YFSETQ. The CDR3 is CASSQGGEVNQPQHF. CDR3 coding DNA: TGCGCCAGCAGCCAAGGGGGGGAGGTAAATCAGCCCCAGCATTTT. The complete variable domain, with remaining parts taken from reference TRBV5-1 and TRBJ1-5, reads KAGVTQTPRYLIKTRGQQVTLSCSPISGHRSVSWYQQTPGQGLQFLFEYFSETQRNKGNFPGRFSGRQFSNSRSEMNVSTLELGDSALYLCASSQGGEVNQPQHFGDGTRLSIL.

This clone was recorded only once. The V and J genes are TRBV4-1 and TRBJ2-3, with a weak D call TRBD1 (5 bases). In germline, CDR1 is MGHRA, CDR2 YSYEKL. The CDR3 extends over 16 amino acids. V gave up 1 base and J gave up 4 bases, with 15 bases separating them. The CDR3 is CASSQVAGSGPDTQYF. CDR3 DNA sequence: TGCGCCAGCAGCCAAGTGGCAGGGTCCGGGCCAGATACGCAGTATTTT.

This chain joins TRBV11-2 and TRBJ2-2, with 8 bases aligning to TRBD2. The CDR3 has 16 residues. J was trimmed by 0 bases and V by 0 bases; bases with no gene match: 0. CDR1 and CDR2 (germline): SGHAT, FQNNGV. The CDR3 DNA reads as TGTGCCAGCAGCTTAGAACTAGCGGCGAACACCGGGGAGCTGTTTTTT. Translating it yields CASSLELAANTGELFF.